One and the same sample provided the 21 T cell receptor beta chains below, sequenced in a study of PD-1 blockade in mismatch repair-deficient tumors listed by TCRdb under 2017. Libraries were made using the immunoSEQ multiplex PCR assay. Entries here come from immuneACCESS through TCRdb and include only in-frame sequences with V and J called. Some clones fail to appear in such tables; in the studies checked, an unresolved V gene covers under half of the shortfall, and the cause of the remainder is unknown. In all, the sample holds about 68,000 clones, and roughly 80% of those were seen once. About 5% of the sample rests with the top ten. The sequencing used peripheral blood, collected 2 weeks after starting pembrolizumab. The receptor source for this set is an adult with mismatch repair-deficient cancer.

V gene TRBV7-9 combines with J gene TRBJ2-7; D is tentatively TRBD1 or TRBD2 (5 bases each). The CDR3 is 15 amino acids. Germline CDR1 SEHNR, CDR2 FQNEAQ (reference sequence). V was clipped by 4 bases and J by 6 bases, with 19 bases between them. The CDR3 spells CASSSPGFKRGEQYF. For the CDR3, the DNA is TGTGCCAGCAGCTCCCCAGGTTTCAAGAGGGGCGAGCAGTACTTC.

J is TRBJ2-3 and V is TRBV28; tentatively, D is TRBD2 (5 bases). The CDR3 covers 14 residues. V dropped 5 bases and J dropped 2 bases, with 11 bases sitting between them. Per the germline V gene, CDR1 is MDHEN and CDR2 is SYDVKM. The CDR3 here is CASSKDSLTDTQYF. The CDR3, as DNA: TGTGCCAGCAGTAAGGACTCCCTCACAGATACGCAGTATTTT. The full variable domain, its missing parts supplied by reference TRBV28 and TRBJ2-3, is DVKVTQSSRYLVKRTGEKVFLECVQDMDHENMFWYRQDPGLGLRLIYFSYDVKMKEKGDIPEGYSVSREKKERFSLILESASTNQTSMYLCASSKDSLTDTQYFGPGTRLTVL.

This chain joins TRBV11-3 and TRBJ2-3; D assignment may be TRBD1 or TRBD2 (5 bases each). The germline CDR1 and CDR2 sequences are SGHNT and YENEEA. V gave up 1 base and J gave up 3 bases, with 11 bases separating them. The CDR3 sequence is 15 residues long. DNA for the CDR3: TGTGCCAGCAGCTTAGGAGGGGCGCAGACAGATACGCAGTATTTT. This gives the protein CASSLGGAQTDTQYF.

The chain has TRBV5-4 and TRBJ2-5; either TRBD1 or TRBD2 may fit D (5 bases each). The length of the CDR3 is 14 residues. The V end lost 4 bases, the J end lost 5 bases, and 15 bases lay between the germline ends. CDR1 is SGHNT and CDR2 is YYREEE in the germline V gene (reference sequence). The CDR3 coding sequence is TGTGCCAGCAGCCGATGGGACCTGGGGGAGACCCAGTACTTC. Translating gives CASSRWDLGETQYF.

This clone was counted between two and nine times. The chain uses TRBV18 and TRBJ1-5; TRBD1 is a possible D gene (6 bases). Germline loops: CDR1 KGHSH, CDR2 LQKENI. Between the trimmed V and J ends, which lost 5 bases and 5 bases, there was a span of 13 bases. The CDR3 loop spans 14 amino acids. The CDR3 bases are TGTGCCAGCTCATCCACAGGGATCGATCAGCCCCAGCATTTT. This translates into CASSSTGIDQPQHF.

This clone was detected a few times. This rearrangement joins TRBV9 to TRBJ2-1, with a tentative D call TRBD2 (5 bases). The CDR3 totals 17 residues. CDR1 and CDR2 (germline): SGDLS, YYNGEE. Trimming pared 4 bases from V and 4 bases from J, leaving 21 bases between. The CDR3 is CASSPSGRKGAYNEQFF. The CDR3, as DNA: TGTGCCAGCAGCCCCTCTGGGCGTAAGGGAGCGTACAATGAGCAGTTCTTC.

CDR3 sequence (DNA): TGCGCCAGCAGCTTGCAAGGAGGGCCGGGAGATACGCAGTATTTT. Translation: CASSLQGGPGDTQYF. This sequence joins TRBV5-1 and TRBJ2-3, with D tentatively TRBD2 (6 bases). Germline V lookup: CDR1 SGHRS, CDR2 YFSETQ. V lost 1 base to trimming and J lost 5 bases, with 14 bases between them. The CDR3 length is 15 residues.

J is TRBJ2-2 and V is TRBV18, with D possibly TRBD1 on 5 matching bases. Germline V gene lookup returns CDR1 KGHSH and CDR2 LQKENI. This CDR3 spans 15 amino acids. V was trimmed by 2 bases and J by 5 bases, leaving 12 bases between them. DNA of the CDR3: TGTGCCAGCTCACCAAATCGACAGAAAACCGGGGAGCTGTTTTTT. Protein product: CASSPNRQKTGELFF. The full variable domain, rest sourced from reference TRBV18 and TRBJ2-2, is NAGVMQNPRHLVRRRGQEARLRCSPMKGHSHVYWYRQLPEEGLKFMVYLQKENIIDESGMPKERFSAEFPKEGPSILRIQQVVRGDSAAYFCASSPNRQKTGELFFGEGSRLTVL.

This clone came up a few times. This sequence joins TRBV4-2 and TRBJ1-2; 8 nucleotides line up with TRBD1. This CDR3 is built from 15 residues. Trimming removed 4 bases from V and 7 bases from J; junction bases left unmatched: 11. Germline CDR1 reads LGHNA; CDR2 reads YNFKEQ. This CDR3 is CASSPDRGDQGGYTF. CDR3 nucleotides: TGTGCCAGCAGCCCCGACAGGGGAGACCAGGGTGGCTACACCTTC.

The chain couples TRBV6-5 to TRBJ2-7; D is perhaps TRBD1 or TRBD2 (5 bases each). The germline V gene encodes CDR1 MNHEY and CDR2 SVGAGI. This CDR3 has 14 residues. V dropped 7 bases and J dropped 4 bases, with 17 bases sitting between them. The CDR3 spells CASTSGGVGYEQYF. Written as DNA, the CDR3 is TGTGCCAGCACGAGTGGGGGAGTAGGGTACGAGCAGTACTTC.

V is TRBV11-1 and J is TRBJ2-1, with TRBD2 matching 11 bases. With V trimmed by 9 bases and J by 5 bases, 6 bases remained unmatched. Germline V gene sequence: CDR1 SGHAT, CDR2 FQDESV (reference sequence). This CDR3 has 14 amino acids. The CDR3 nucleotides read TGTGCCAGTCGACTAGCGGGACCCCACAATGAGCAGTTCTTC. Encoded protein: CASRLAGPHNEQFF.

The V and J genes are TRBV5-4 and TRBJ2-3; 9 positions match TRBD2. The CDR3 is 14 residues long. Trimming removed 4 bases from V and 4 bases from J; junction bases left unmatched: 4. Germline CDR1 SGHNT, CDR2 YYREEE (reference sequence). The CDR3 sequence is CASSALAGADTQYF. CDR3 nucleotide sequence: TGTGCCAGCAGCGCTTTAGCGGGAGCAGATACGCAGTATTTT.

The V gene is TRBV6-1, the J gene TRBJ2-7, with D tentatively TRBD1 (6 bases). V lost 4 bases and J 2 bases, leaving 12 bases between the germline ends. The CDR3 loop spans 14 amino acids. Germline V gene sequence: CDR1 MNHNS, CDR2 SASEGT. The DNA for the CDR3 is TGTGCCAGCAGTGTTCAGGGGATTACCTACGAGCAGTACTTC. The encoded protein is CASSVQGITYEQYF.

CDR3 amino acids: CASSFRGQGSGGELFF. As DNA, the CDR3 is TGCGCCAGCAGCTTCCGGGGACAGGGAAGTGGCGGGGAGCTGTTTTTT. This chain links TRBV5-1 with TRBJ2-2, with TRBD1 identical over 9 bases. With V trimmed by 2 bases and J by 7 bases, 9 bases remained unmatched. CDR1 SGHRS and CDR2 YFSETQ come from the germline V gene. This CDR3 spans 16 amino acids.

This clone showed up just a few times. The chain combines TRBV19 with TRBJ2-2, with TRBD1 matching 11 bases. The CDR3 is 16 amino acids. Germline-derived CDR1 and CDR2 are LNHDA and SQIVND (reference sequence). V lost 4 bases, J lost 3 bases, and 4 bases stayed unmatched. CDR3 nucleotides: TGTGCCAGTAGTAACCGGGACAGGGGGTACACCGGGGAGCTGTTTTTT. As protein: CASSNRDRGYTGELFF.

The V gene is TRBV11-1, the J gene TRBJ2-5; D remains ambiguous. Looked up from germline, CDR1 is SGHAT and CDR2 is FQDESV (reference sequence). V gave up 5 bases and J gave up 0 bases, with 4 bases separating them. The CDR3 is 12 residues long. The CDR3 spells CASSPYQETQYF. DNA for the CDR3: TGTGCCAGCAGCCCCTACCAAGAGACCCAGTACTTC.

This clone was picked up one time. The chain is built from TRBV18 and TRBJ2-7, with 7 nucleotides matching TRBD2. The CDR3 consists of 14 residues. Germline CDR1 reads KGHSH; CDR2 reads LQKENI. The junction had 8 bases not matched to a gene; V was cut back by 3 bases and J by 6 bases. CDR3 amino acids: CASSPTGGGLEQYF. The CDR3 coding sequence is TGTGCCAGCTCACCGACCGGGGGAGGGCTCGAGCAGTACTTC.

The chain recombines TRBV5-1 with TRBJ1-4, with no clear D. The V end was cut by 0 bases, the J end by 8 bases, with 14 bases between. Germline values: CDR1 SGHRS, CDR2 YFSETQ. CDR3 length: 15 amino acids. The CDR3 sequence is CASSLVGSALEKLFF. The DNA of the CDR3 is TGCGCCAGCAGCTTGGTGGGGAGCGCCCTAGAAAAACTGTTTTTT.

The V gene is TRBV27, the J gene TRBJ2-7; the D gene is possibly TRBD1 (6 bases). With 6 bases removed from V and 2 bases from J, the gap between germline ends came to 14 bases. Germline V gives CDR1 MNHEY, CDR2 SMNVEV (reference sequence). CDR3 length: 14 residues. In DNA, the CDR3 is TGTGCCAGCAGCCGCGACAGGCTAGCCTACGAGCAGTACTTC. As protein: CASSRDRLAYEQYF.

The chain has TRBV10-2 and TRBJ2-6; 10 positions agree with TRBD1. CDR3 length: 20 residues. The V and J ends lost 6 bases and 0 bases, in that order; junction bases with no gene match: 14. Looked up from germline, CDR1 is WSHSY and CDR2 is SAAADI. CDR3 coding DNA: TGCGCCAGCAGCTACGGGACAGGGGCCCTACTTAGCTCTGGGGCCAACGTCCTGACTTTC. This gives the protein CASSYGTGALLSSGANVLTF.

This rearrangement joins TRBV6-1 to TRBJ2-1; the D gene is possibly TRBD2 (6 bases). Germline V gene lookup returns CDR1 MNHNS and CDR2 SASEGT. Deletions cut 6 bases from V and 6 bases from J, with 15 bases between. The CDR3 has 14 residues. The CDR3 DNA is TGTGCCAGCAGGTCCGGGACTTTGGGCAATGAGCAGTTCTTC. It is translated as CASRSGTLGNEQFF.